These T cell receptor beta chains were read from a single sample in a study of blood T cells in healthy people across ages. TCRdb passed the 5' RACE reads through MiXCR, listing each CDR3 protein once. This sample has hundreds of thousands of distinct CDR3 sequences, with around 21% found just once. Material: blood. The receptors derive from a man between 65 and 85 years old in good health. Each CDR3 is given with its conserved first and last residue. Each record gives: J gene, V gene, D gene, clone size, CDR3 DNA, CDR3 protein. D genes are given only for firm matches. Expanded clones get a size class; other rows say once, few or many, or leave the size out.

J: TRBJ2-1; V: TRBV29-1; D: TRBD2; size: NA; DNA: TGCAGCGTTACCGGACCAGCGGGAATCAATGAGCAGTTCTTC; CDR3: CSVTGPAGINEQFF
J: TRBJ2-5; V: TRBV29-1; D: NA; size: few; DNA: TGCAGCGGTGGACAGCACCAAGAGACCCAGTACTTC; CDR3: CSGGQHQETQYF
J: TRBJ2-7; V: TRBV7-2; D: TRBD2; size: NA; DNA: TGTGCCAGCAGCTTTCAATCAGCGGGGAGCTCCTACGAGCAGTACTTC; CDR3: CASSFQSAGSSYEQYF
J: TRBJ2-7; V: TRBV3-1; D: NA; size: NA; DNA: TGTGCCAGCAGCCAATCAGAGGCCCCTTACGAGCAGTACTTC; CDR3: CASSQSEAPYEQYF
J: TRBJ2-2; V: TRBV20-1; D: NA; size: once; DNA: TGCAGTGCCAAAGGAGCAGGGAACACCGGGGAGCTGTTTTTT; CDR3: CSAKGAGNTGELFF
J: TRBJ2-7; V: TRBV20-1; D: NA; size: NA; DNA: TGCAGTGCTAGAGATGACAGTAGTACCTACGAGCAGTACTTC; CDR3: CSARDDSSTYEQYF
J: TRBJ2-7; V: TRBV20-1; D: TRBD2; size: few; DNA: TGCAGTGCTCTGACTAGCGGGAGGGCCCTCGGCGAGCAGTACTTC; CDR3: CSALTSGRALGEQYF
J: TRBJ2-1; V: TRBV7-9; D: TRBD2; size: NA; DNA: TGTGCCAGCAGCGCTCGACGACTAGCGGGGGGGTACAATGAGCAGTTCTTC; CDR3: CASSARRLAGGYNEQFF
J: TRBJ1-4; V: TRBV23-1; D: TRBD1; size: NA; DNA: TGCGCCGGACAGGGGGGGGATGAAAAACTGTTTTTT; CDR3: CAGQGGDEKLFF
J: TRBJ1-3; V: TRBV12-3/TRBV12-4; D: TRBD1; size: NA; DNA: TGTGCCAGCAGCATTACAGGGGTCACAGGAAACACCATATATTTT; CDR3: CASSITGVTGNTIYF
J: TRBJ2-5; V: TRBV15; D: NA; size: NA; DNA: TGTGCCACAGCTCGACAGCTCCAAGAGACCCAGTACTTC; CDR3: CATARQLQETQYF
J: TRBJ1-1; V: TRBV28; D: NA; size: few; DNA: TGTGCCAGCCTACCTCTGGTTGGTATAGGGGGCACTGAAGCTTTCTTT; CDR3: CASLPLVGIGGTEAFF
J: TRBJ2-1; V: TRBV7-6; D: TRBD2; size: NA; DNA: TGTGCCAGCAGCTCCCAGGTACGCCAGCGGGGGAACAATGAGCAGTTCTTC; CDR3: CASSSQVRQRGNNEQFF
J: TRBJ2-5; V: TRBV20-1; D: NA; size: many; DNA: TGCAGTGCTAGGGGAGTCCCCGTGTACCAAGAGACCCAGTACTTC; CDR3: CSARGVPVYQETQYF
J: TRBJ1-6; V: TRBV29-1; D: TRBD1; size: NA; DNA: TGCAGCGTTGAACCTTCGCACGACAGGGTTTCACCCCTCCACTTT; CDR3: CSVEPSHDRVSPLHF
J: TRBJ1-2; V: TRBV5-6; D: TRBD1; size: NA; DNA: TGTGCCAGCAAGAGTACAGGGGCCCAAAACTATGGCTACACCTTC; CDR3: CASKSTGAQNYGYTF
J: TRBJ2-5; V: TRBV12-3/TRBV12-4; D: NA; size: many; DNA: TGTGCCAGCAGTTTAGGGGCTAGAGAGACCCAGTACTTC; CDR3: CASSLGARETQYF
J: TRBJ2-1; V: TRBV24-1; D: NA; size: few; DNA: TGTGCCACCAGTGATGTCCTAATTAATGAGCAGTTCTTC; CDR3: CATSDVLINEQFF
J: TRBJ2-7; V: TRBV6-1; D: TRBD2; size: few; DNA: TGTGCCAGCAGACACGGGACTAGCGGGAGCGCCGCCTACGAGCAGTACTTC; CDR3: CASRHGTSGSAAYEQYF
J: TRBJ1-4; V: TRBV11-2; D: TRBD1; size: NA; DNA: TGTGCCAGCAGCCCTAATGACAGGGATGAAAAACTGTTTTTT; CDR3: CASSPNDRDEKLFF
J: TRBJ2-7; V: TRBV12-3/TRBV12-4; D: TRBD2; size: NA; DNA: TGTGCCAGCAGTTGGCTTGGAGCGGGAGTTTCCGAGCAGTACTTC; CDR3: CASSWLGAGVSEQYF
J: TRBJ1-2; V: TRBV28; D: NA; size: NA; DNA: TGTGCCAGCAGGCCCGGGACGGGGGGCCCTACTATCTATGGCTACACCTTC; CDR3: CASRPGTGGPTIYGYTF
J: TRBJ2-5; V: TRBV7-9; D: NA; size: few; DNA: TGTGCCAGCAGCTTAGCGCTCGTTCGGGGAAGGGAGACCCAGTACTTC; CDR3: CASSLALVRGRETQYF
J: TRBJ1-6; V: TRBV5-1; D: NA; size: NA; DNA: TGCGCCAGCAGCTTGTTGAGGGGCACGAATTCACCCCTCCACTTT; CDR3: CASSLLRGTNSPLHF
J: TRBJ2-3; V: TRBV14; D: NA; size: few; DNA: TGTGCCAGCAGCCAAGCATTGGCAGGGGATACCGATACGCAGTATTTT; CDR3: CASSQALAGDTDTQYF
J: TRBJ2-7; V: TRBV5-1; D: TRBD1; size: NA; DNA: TGCGCCAGCAGCGAAACGACAGGGGTCTCTGAGCAGTACTTC; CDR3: CASSETTGVSEQYF
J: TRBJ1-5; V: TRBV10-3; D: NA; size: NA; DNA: TGTGCCATCAGTGAGTCGGCAGGGAATCAGCCCCAGCATTTT; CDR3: CAISESAGNQPQHF
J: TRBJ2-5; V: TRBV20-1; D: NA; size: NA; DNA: TGCAGTGCTAGTGAACAGGGCCGTAAGACCCAGTACTTC; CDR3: CSASEQGRKTQYF
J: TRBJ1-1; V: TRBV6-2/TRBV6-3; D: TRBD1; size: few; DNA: TGTGCCAGCAGTGCTCCGGGACAGGGGTGGCCTGAAGCTCTCTTT; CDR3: CASSAPGQGWPEALF
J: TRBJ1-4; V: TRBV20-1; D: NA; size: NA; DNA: TGCAGTGCTATGCGGCAGGGCGGGGGGGAAAAACTGTTTTTT; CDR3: CSAMRQGGGEKLFF
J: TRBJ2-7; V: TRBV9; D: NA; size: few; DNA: TGTGCCAGCAGCGCCCTCGGGAGTTCTGGGTCCTACGAGCAGTACTTC; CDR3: CASSALGSSGSYEQYF
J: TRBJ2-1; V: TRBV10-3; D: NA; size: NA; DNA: TGTGCCATCACGGGGCGGGGTGACAATGAGCAGTTCTTC; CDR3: CAITGRGDNEQFF
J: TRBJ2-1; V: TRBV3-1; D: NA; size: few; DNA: TGTGCCAGCTCAGAGCGGGCCGGATACAATGAGCAGTTCTTC; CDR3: CASSERAGYNEQFF
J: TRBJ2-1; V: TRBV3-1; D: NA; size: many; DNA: TGTGCCAGCAGCCAAGATGTCAGAGGAGGGAATGAGCAGTTCTTC; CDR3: CASSQDVRGGNEQFF
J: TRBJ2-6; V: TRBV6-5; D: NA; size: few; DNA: TGTGCCAGCAGTTATGGCGGGGAGAGCTCTGGGGCCAACGTCCTGACTTTC; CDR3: CASSYGGESSGANVLTF
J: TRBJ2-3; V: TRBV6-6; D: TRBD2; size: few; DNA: TGTGCCAGCAGTCCCGGGACTAGCGGGATGACAGATACGCAGTATTTT; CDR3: CASSPGTSGMTDTQYF
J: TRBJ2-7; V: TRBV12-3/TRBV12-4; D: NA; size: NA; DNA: TGTGCCAGCAGTTCCATGGAGGGGAGCTCCTACGAGCAGTACTTC; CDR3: CASSSMEGSSYEQYF
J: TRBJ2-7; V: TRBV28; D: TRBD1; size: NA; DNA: TGTGCCAGCACCGCCGGGACAGCGGCCTACGAGCAGTACTTC; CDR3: CASTAGTAAYEQYF
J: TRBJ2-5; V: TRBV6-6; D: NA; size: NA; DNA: TGTGCCAGCAGAGCCCCAGGGGCGGATGAGACCCAGTACTTC; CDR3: CASRAPGADETQYF
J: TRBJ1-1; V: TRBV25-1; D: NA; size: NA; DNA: TGTGCCAGCACCAATGGGGGGAAGGGAGGCACTGAAGCTTTCTTT; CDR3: CASTNGGKGGTEAFF